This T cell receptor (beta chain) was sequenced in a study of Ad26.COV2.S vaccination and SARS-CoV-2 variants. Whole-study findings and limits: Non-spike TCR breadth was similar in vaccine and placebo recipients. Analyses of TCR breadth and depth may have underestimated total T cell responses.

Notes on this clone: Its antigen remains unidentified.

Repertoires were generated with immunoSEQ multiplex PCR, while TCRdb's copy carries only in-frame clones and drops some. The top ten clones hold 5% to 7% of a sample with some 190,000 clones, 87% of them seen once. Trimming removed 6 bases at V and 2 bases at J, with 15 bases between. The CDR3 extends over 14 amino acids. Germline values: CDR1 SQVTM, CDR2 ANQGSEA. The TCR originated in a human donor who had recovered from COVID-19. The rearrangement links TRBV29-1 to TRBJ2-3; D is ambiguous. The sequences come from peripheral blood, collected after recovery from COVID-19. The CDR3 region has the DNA TGCAGCGTCCAACAGCAAGGTCACACAGATACGCAGTATTTT. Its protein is CSVQQQGHTDTQYF.